This T cell receptor (beta chain) appears in the sequencing data of a study of T cell responses to AZD1222 COVID-19 vaccine. Study details: Researchers grouped second doses given at about 4 or about 12 weeks into one pool. General study points: Recipients of two AZD1222 doses showed rising Spike-specific TCR breadth and depth.

On this clone: Its antigen remains unidentified.

Data came from immunoSEQ multiplex PCR; TCRdb stores just in-frame clones and leaves some out. Of about 110,000 clones in the sample, around 93% are singletons; the top ten hold 7% to 9%. The V gene's germline CDR1 is LNHDA and CDR2 SQIVND (reference sequence). The CDR3 contains 16 residues. J gave up 7 bases and V 0 bases, and 7 bases lay outside the gene matches. The TCR originated in an adult in good health. The V and J genes are TRBV19 and TRBJ2-1; 9 bases line up with TRBD2. Here the sequenced sample was peripheral blood, taken on day 0 of AZD1222 vaccination. The CDR3 spells CASSIDGGRAFNEQFF. The CDR3 DNA reads TGTGCCAGTAGTATAGACGGCGGGAGGGCCTTTAATGAGCAGTTCTTC.